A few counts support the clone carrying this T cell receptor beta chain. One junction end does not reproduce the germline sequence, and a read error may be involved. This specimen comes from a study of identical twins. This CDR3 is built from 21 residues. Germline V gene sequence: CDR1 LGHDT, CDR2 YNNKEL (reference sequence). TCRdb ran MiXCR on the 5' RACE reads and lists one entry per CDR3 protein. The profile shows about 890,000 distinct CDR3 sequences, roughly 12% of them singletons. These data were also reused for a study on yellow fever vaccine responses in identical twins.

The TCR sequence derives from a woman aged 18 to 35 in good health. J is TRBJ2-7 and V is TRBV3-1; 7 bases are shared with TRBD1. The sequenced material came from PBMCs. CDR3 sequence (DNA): TGTGCCAGCAGCCAAGGGGTGAGTTTCAGAAGACAGGGCCTTTCCTCCTACAAGCAGTACTTC. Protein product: CASSQGVSFRRQGLSSYKQYF.